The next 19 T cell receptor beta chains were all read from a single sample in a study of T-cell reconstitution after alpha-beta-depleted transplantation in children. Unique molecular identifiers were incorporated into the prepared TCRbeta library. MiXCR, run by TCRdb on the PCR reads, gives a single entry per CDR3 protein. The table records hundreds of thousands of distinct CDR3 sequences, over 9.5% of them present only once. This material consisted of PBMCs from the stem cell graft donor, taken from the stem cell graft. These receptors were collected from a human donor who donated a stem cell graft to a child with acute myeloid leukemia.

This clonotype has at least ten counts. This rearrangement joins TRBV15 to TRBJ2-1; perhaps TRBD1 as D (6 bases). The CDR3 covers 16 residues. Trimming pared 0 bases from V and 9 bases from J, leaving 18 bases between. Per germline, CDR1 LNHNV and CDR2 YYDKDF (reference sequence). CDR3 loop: CATSREEAAGALEQFF. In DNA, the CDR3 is TGTGCCACCAGCAGAGAAGAAGCGGCAGGGGCCCTTGAGCAGTTCTTC.

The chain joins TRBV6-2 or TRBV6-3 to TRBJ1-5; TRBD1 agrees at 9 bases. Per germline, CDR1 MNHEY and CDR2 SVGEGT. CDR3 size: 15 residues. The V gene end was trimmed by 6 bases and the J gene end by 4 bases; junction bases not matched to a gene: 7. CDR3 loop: CASSLTGTGNQPQHF. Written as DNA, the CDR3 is TGTGCCAGCAGCCTAACCGGGACAGGGAATCAGCCCCAGCATTTT.

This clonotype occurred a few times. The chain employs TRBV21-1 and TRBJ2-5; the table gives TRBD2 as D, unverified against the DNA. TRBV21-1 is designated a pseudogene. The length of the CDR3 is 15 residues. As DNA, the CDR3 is TGTGCCAGCAGCACCAGACTAGCGGGAGACGAGACCCAGTACTTC. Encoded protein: CASSTRLAGDETQYF.

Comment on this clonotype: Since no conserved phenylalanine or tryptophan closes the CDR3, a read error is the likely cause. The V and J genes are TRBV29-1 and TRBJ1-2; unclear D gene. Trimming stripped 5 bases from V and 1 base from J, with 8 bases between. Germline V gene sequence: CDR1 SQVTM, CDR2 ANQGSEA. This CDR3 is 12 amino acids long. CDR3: CSVSGVNYGYTI. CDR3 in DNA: TGCAGCGTTTCTGGGGTTAACTATGGCTACACCATC.

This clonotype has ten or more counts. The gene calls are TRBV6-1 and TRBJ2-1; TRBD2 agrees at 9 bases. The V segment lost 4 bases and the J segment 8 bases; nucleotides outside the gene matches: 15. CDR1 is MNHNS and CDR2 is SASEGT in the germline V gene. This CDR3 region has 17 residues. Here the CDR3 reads CASSGARGGRARHEQFF. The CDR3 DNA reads TGTGCCAGCAGTGGAGCGCGTGGCGGGAGGGCCCGGCATGAGCAGTTCTTC.

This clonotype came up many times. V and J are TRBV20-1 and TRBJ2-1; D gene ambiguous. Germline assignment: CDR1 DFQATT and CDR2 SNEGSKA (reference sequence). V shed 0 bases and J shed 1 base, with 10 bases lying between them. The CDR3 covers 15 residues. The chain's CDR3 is CSARDHDSSYNEQFF. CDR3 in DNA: TGCAGTGCTAGAGATCACGACTCTTCCTACAATGAGCAGTTCTTC.

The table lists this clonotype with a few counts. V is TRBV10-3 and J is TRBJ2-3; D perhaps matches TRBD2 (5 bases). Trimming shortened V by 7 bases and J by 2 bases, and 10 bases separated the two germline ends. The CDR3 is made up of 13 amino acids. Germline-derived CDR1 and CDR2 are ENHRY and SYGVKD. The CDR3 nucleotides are TGTGCCATCATCGGGGATCCCACAGATACGCAGTATTTT. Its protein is CAIIGDPTDTQYF.

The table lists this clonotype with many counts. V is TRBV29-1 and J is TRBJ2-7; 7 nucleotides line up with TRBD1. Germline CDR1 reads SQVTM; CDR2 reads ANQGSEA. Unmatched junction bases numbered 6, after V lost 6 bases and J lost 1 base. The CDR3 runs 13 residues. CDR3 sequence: CSVCGRGSYEQYF. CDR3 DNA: TGCAGCGTGTGCGGCAGGGGGTCCTACGAGCAGTACTTC.

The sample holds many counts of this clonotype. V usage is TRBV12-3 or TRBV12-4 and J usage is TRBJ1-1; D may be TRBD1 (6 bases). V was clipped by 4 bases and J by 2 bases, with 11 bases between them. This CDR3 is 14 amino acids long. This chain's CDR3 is CASSSRTANTEAFF. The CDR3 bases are TGTGCCAGCAGTTCCAGGACAGCTAACACTGAAGCTTTCTTT.

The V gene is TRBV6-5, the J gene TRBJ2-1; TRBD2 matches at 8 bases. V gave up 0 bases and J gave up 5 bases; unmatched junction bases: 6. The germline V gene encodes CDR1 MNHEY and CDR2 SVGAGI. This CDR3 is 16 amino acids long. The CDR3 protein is CASSYSLAGNNNEQFF. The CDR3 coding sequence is TGTGCCAGCAGTTACTCGCTAGCGGGTAACAACAATGAGCAGTTCTTC.

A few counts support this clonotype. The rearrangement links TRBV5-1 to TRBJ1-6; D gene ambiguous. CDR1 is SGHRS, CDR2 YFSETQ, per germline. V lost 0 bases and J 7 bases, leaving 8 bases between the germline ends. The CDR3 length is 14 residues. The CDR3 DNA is TGCGCCAGCAGCTTGGACAGTTCCAATTCACCCCTCCACTTT. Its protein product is CASSLDSSNSPLHF.

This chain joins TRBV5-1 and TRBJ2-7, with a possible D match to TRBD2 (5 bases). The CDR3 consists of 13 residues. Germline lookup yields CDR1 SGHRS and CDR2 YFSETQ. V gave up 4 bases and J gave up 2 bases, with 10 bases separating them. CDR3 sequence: CASSEGPAYEQYF. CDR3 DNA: TGCGCCAGCAGCGAGGGTCCGGCCTACGAGCAGTACTTC.

CDR3 DNA: TGTGCCAGCAGGGCACCGGGCCCGTACAATGAGCAGTTCTTC. Its protein is CASRAPGPYNEQFF. The V call is TRBV2, the J call TRBJ2-1, with no clear D. Germline V lookup: CDR1 SNHLY, CDR2 FYNNEI. The CDR3 is 14 residues long. Between the trimmed V and J ends, which lost 6 bases and 4 bases, there was a span of 13 bases. The whole variable domain, remainder taken from reference TRBV2 and TRBJ2-1, is EPEVTQTPSHQVTQMGQEVILRCVPISNHLYFYWYRQILGQKVEFLVSFYNNEISEKSEIFDDQFSVERPDGSNFTLKIRSTKLEDSAMYFCASRAPGPYNEQFFGPGTRLTVL.

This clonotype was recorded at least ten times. For the CDR3, the DNA is TGTGCCAGCAGTTACCCTCTCTACGAGCAGTACTTC. It yields the protein CASSYPLYEQYF. This chain joins TRBV6-2 or TRBV6-3 and TRBJ2-7; no firm D call. CDR3 length equals 12 residues. Looked up from germline, CDR1 is MNHEY and CDR2 is SVGEGT. Trimming shortened V by 2 bases and J by 3 bases, and 5 bases separated the two germline ends.

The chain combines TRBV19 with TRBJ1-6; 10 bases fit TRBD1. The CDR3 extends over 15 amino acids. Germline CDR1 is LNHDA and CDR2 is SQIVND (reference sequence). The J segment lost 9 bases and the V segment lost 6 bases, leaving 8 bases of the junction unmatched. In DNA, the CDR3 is TGTGCCAGTAGCCCTCGACAGGGGGCGTCTTCACCCCTCCACTTT. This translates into CASSPRQGASSPLHF. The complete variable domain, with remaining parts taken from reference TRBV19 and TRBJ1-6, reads DGGITQSPKYLFRKEGQNVTLSCEQNLNHDAMYWYRQDPGQGLRLIYYSQIVNDFQKGDIAEGYSVSREKKESFPLTVTSAQKNPTAFYLCASSPRQGASSPLHFGNGTRLTVT.

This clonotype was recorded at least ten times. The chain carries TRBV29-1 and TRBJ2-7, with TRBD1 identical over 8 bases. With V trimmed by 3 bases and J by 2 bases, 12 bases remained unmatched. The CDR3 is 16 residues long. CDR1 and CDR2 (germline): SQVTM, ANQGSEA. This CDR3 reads CSVEVGRDRSTYEQYF. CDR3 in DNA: TGCAGCGTTGAGGTGGGTCGGGACAGGTCTACCTACGAGCAGTACTTC.

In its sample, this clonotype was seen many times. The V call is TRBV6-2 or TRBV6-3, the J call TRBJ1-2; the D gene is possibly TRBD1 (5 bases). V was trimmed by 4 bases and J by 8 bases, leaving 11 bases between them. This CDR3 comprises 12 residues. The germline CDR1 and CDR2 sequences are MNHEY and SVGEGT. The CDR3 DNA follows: TGTGCCAGCAGTTCCGGGGGACCCGGCTACACCTTC. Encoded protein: CASSSGGPGYTF.

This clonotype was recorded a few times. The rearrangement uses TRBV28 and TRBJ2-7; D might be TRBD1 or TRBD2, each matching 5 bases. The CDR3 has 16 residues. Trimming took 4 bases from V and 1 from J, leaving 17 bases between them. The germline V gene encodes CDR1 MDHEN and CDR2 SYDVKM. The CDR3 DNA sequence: TGTGCCAGCAGTTCCCCCCAGGGTTCGGGGTCCTACGAGCAGTACTTC. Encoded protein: CASSSPQGSGSYEQYF.

CDR3 coding DNA: TGTGCCAGCAGACGACTCCTGTCCGGACCCGGGGAGCTGTTTTTT. Its protein is CASRRLLSGPGELFF. This sequence joins TRBV3-1 and TRBJ2-2, with unresolved D. V was clipped by 6 bases and J by 6 bases, with 17 bases between them. The V gene's germline CDR1 is LGHDT and CDR2 YNNKEL (reference sequence). This CDR3 is built from 15 residues.